A selection of T cell receptor beta chains follows, all from one sample in a study of neoadjuvant anti-PD-1 for oral cavity cancer. Some clones are missing from TCRdb's copy, which holds only in-frame ones; the method was immunoSEQ multiplex PCR. The sample gives 11,000 to 15,000 clones, roughly 69% of which show up once; around 3.2% is in the top ten. The sample consisted of PBMCs, taken before nivolumab (anti-PD-1) treatment. The receptor set was obtained from a person between 40 and 79 years old with oral cavity squamous cell carcinoma. CDR3s include the opening cysteine and the closing phenylalanine or tryptophan. The D gene is left open where the match is weak. Clone size is not always given. Where it is, it says once, few, many or a class for expanded clones.

j_call: TRBJ2-1; clone_size: -; v_call: TRBV10-1; d_call: TRBD2; cdr3_nt: TGCGCCAGCTCTGGGGGACCTCTCGGCGGGAGGACCTACAATGAGCAGTTCTTC; cdr3_aa: CASSGGPLGGRTYNEQFF
j_call: TRBJ1-2; clone_size: -; v_call: TRBV5-4; d_call: -; cdr3_nt: TGTGCCAGCAGCTTGGCAGGGGCCGCAGGATATGGCTACACCTTC; cdr3_aa: CASSLAGAAGYGYTF
j_call: TRBJ2-5; clone_size: -; v_call: TRBV10-1; d_call: TRBD2; cdr3_nt: TGCGCCAGCAGCTCCGGGACTAGCGGCACACAAGAGACCCAGTACTTC; cdr3_aa: CASSSGTSGTQETQYF
j_call: TRBJ2-7; clone_size: few; v_call: TRBV19; d_call: TRBD2; cdr3_nt: TGTGCAAAAGATCTAGCGGAGCGAATGAACGAGCAGTACTTC; cdr3_aa: CAKDLAERMNEQYF
j_call: TRBJ1-2; clone_size: -; v_call: TRBV10-3; d_call: -; cdr3_nt: TGTGCCATCTTCCAACCGGGAGAAAAATATGGCTACACCTTC; cdr3_aa: CAIFQPGEKYGYTF
j_call: TRBJ1-6; clone_size: -; v_call: TRBV13; d_call: TRBD1; cdr3_nt: TGTGCCAGCAGCGTCCGGGACAGGGCCTCGACCCTCCACTTT; cdr3_aa: CASSVRDRASTLHF
j_call: TRBJ1-2; clone_size: few; v_call: TRBV19; d_call: TRBD1; cdr3_nt: TGTGCCAGTGGATCGACAGGGGCCATCGGCTACACCTTC; cdr3_aa: CASGSTGAIGYTF
j_call: TRBJ2-6; clone_size: -; v_call: TRBV11-2; d_call: TRBD1; cdr3_nt: TGTGCCAGCAGCCCGGACAGGTTCAACTCTGGGGCCAACGTCCTGACTTTC; cdr3_aa: CASSPDRFNSGANVLTF
j_call: TRBJ2-7; clone_size: few; v_call: TRBV19; d_call: TRBD2; cdr3_nt: TGTGCCAGTAGTATAGCCCTATCGCGGGGGGGAGAAACCTACGAGCAGTACTTC; cdr3_aa: CASSIALSRGGETYEQYF
j_call: TRBJ2-7; clone_size: -; v_call: TRBV9; d_call: TRBD1; cdr3_nt: TGTGCCAGCAGCGTCCGGACAGGGGACGTCGAGCAGTACTTC; cdr3_aa: CASSVRTGDVEQYF
j_call: TRBJ1-5; clone_size: -; v_call: TRBV15; d_call: -; cdr3_nt: TGTGCCACCAGCAAGAACAGGGAAAATCAGCCCCAGCATTTT; cdr3_aa: CATSKNRENQPQHF
j_call: TRBJ2-7; clone_size: -; v_call: TRBV6-5; d_call: -; cdr3_nt: TGTGCCAGCAGTTACTCGTCGGGTTCCGAGCAGTACTTC; cdr3_aa: CASSYSSGSEQYF
j_call: TRBJ1-2; clone_size: -; v_call: TRBV6-1; d_call: TRBD1; cdr3_nt: TGTGCCAGCAGCCTGGACAGGGATTATGGCTACACCTTC; cdr3_aa: CASSLDRDYGYTF
j_call: TRBJ2-1; clone_size: -; v_call: TRBV7-3; d_call: TRBD2; cdr3_nt: TGTGCCAGCAGCCAAGCGTGGGCTAGCGGGGGGGCGATTGAGCAGTTCTTC; cdr3_aa: CASSQAWASGGAIEQFF
j_call: TRBJ2-1; clone_size: few; v_call: TRBV5-1; d_call: -; cdr3_nt: TGCGCCAGCAGCTTGGTCCAGGGTTACAATGAGCAGTTCTTC; cdr3_aa: CASSLVQGYNEQFF
j_call: TRBJ2-7; clone_size: few; v_call: TRBV18; d_call: -; cdr3_nt: TGTGCCAGCTCACCACCTCTGGGGGGATCCCCCTACGAGCAGTACTTC; cdr3_aa: CASSPPLGGSPYEQYF
j_call: TRBJ1-3; clone_size: -; v_call: TRBV7-6; d_call: TRBD1; cdr3_nt: TGTGCCAGCAGCTCTCGACAGGGACCTGGAAACACCATATATTTT; cdr3_aa: CASSSRQGPGNTIYF
j_call: TRBJ2-2; clone_size: -; v_call: TRBV19; d_call: -; cdr3_nt: TGTGCCAGTAGTTCAGGTCTAGCGAGTACCGGGGAGCTGTTTTTT; cdr3_aa: CASSSGLASTGELFF
j_call: TRBJ1-2; clone_size: few; v_call: TRBV28; d_call: -; cdr3_nt: TGTGCCAGCAGTCGCGGACCGAGCTATTATGGCTACACCTTC; cdr3_aa: CASSRGPSYYGYTF
j_call: TRBJ2-1; clone_size: -; v_call: TRBV6-4; d_call: TRBD2; cdr3_nt: TGTGCCAGCAGTGAAGCGGGAGGTGGTAGGAATGAGCAGTTCTTC; cdr3_aa: CASSEAGGGRNEQFF
j_call: TRBJ2-1; clone_size: once; v_call: TRBV9; d_call: -; cdr3_nt: TGTGCCAGCAGCCCTCCAACAGGGTACAATGAGCAGTTCTTC; cdr3_aa: CASSPPTGYNEQFF
j_call: TRBJ2-1; clone_size: once; v_call: TRBV6-5; d_call: TRBD2; cdr3_nt: TGTGCCAGCAGTCTAGCGGGAGCAGGTGAGCAGTTCTTC; cdr3_aa: CASSLAGAGEQFF